Shown below are 8 T cell receptor beta chains from a single sample sequenced in a study of T cell repertoires in cytomegalovirus infection. Their antigens remain unidentified. MiXCR was run by TCRdb on the reads, yielding one entry per CDR3 protein. The data contain some 590,000 distinct CDR3 sequences, about 39% of them seen just once; the ten biggest clones take up roughly 50%. The input for sequencing was cultured PBMCs, taken from culture after CMV antigen stimulation. The receptor set was obtained from a human donor in good health (CMV status not recorded). Some clones in this sample may be carry-over from other donors' samples.

The gene calls are TRBV6-2 or TRBV6-3 and TRBJ1-4, with a weak D call TRBD1 (6 bases). There are 15 residues in the CDR3. CDR1 is MNHEY and CDR2 is SVGEGT in the germline V gene. V dropped 2 bases and J dropped 10 bases, with 17 bases sitting between them. The CDR3 protein is CASSYTPSTGGKLFF. The CDR3 nucleotides are TGTGCCAGCAGTTACACCCCGTCGACAGGCGGAAAACTGTTTTTT.

V is TRBV28 and J is TRBJ1-5; no clear D. The CDR3 extends over 12 amino acids. Deletions cut 6 bases from V and 6 bases from J, with 9 bases between. The germline V gene encodes CDR1 MDHEN and CDR2 SYDVKM. The CDR3 protein is CASRYGGQPQHF. The CDR3 coding sequence is TGTGCCAGCAGATACGGAGGTCAGCCCCAGCATTTT.

The V and J genes are TRBV12-3 or TRBV12-4 and TRBJ1-6, with TRBD1 identical over 7 bases. V gave up 6 bases and J gave up 5 bases; unmatched junction bases: 7. This CDR3 is 15 amino acids long. CDR3 loop: CASSLGDSNNSPLHF. CDR3 nucleotide sequence: TGTGCCAGCAGCCTTGGGGACAGTAATAATTCACCCCTCCACTTT.

This chain uses TRBV5-1 with TRBJ2-7; 10 bases fit TRBD2. V was clipped by 5 bases and J by 3 bases; unmatched bases: 8. Germline V gene data show CDR1 as SGHRS and CDR2 as YFSETQ. The CDR3 length is 15 residues. The CDR3: CASSGGLAAVYEQYF. The CDR3 DNA reads TGCGCCAGCAGTGGAGGACTAGCGGCGGTCTACGAGCAGTACTTC.

The J gene is TRBJ2-1, the V gene TRBV4-1; TRBD2 might be the D (6 bases). From germline, CDR1 is MGHRA and CDR2 YSYEKL. The ends were cut back, 0 bases at V and 0 bases at J, with 9 bases in the middle. This CDR3 has 16 amino acids. The CDR3 DNA follows: TGCGCCAGCAGCCAAGACAGCGGGTACTCCTACAATGAGCAGTTCTTC. Amino acids: CASSQDSGYSYNEQFF.

About this clonotype: The CDR3 does not end in the conserved phenylalanine or tryptophan, so this is likely a read error. V and J are TRBV19 and TRBJ2-3, with 9 bases fitting TRBD2. This CDR3 spans 15 amino acids. The trim removed 5 bases at V and 5 bases at J, leaving 8 bases unmatched. The germline gives CDR1 LNHDA, CDR2 SQIVND (reference sequence). Written as DNA, the CDR3 is TGTGCCAGTAGTTCGCCTAGCGGGGTGGGAGATACGCAGTATTCT. This gives the protein CASSSPSGVGDTQYS.

A few counts support this clonotype. The chain uses TRBV11-3 and TRBJ2-5; 9 bases align to TRBD2. The CDR3 totals 16 residues. Germline loops: CDR1 SGHNT, CDR2 YENEEA. The junction had 9 bases not matched to a gene; V was cut back by 2 bases and J by 5 bases. As DNA, the CDR3 is TGTGCCAGCAGCTTACGAGGCGGGGGGGCCGAGGAGACCCAGTACTTC. Encoded protein: CASSLRGGGAEETQYF.

The chain recombines TRBV7-2 with TRBJ1-1; D gene ambiguous. CDR3 length: 14 amino acids. With 4 bases removed from V and 0 bases from J, the gap between germline ends came to 9 bases. The germline V gene encodes CDR1 SGHTA and CDR2 FQGNSA. CDR3 DNA: TGTGCCAGCAGCTCGGGCCTCATGAACACTGAAGCTTTCTTT. It yields the protein CASSSGLMNTEAFF.